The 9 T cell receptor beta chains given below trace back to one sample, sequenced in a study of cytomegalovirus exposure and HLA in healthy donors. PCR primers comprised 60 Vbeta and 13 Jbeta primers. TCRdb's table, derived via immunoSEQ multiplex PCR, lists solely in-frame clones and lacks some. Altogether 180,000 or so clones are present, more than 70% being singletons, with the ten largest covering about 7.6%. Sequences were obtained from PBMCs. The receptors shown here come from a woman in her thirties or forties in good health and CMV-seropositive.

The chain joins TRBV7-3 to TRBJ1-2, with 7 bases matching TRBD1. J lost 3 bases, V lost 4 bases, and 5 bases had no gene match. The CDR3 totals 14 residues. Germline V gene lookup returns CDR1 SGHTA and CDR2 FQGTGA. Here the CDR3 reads CASSSSTGDYGYTF. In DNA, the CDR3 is TGTGCCAGCAGCTCATCAACAGGGGACTATGGCTACACCTTC.

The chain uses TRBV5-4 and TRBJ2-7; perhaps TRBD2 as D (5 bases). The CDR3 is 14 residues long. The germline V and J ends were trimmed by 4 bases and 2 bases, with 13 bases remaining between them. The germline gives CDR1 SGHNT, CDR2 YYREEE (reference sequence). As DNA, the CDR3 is TGTGCCAGCAGCACCCGGACTTTCCCCTACGAGCAGTACTTC. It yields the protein CASSTRTFPYEQYF. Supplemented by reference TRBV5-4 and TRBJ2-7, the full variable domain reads ETGVTQSPTHLIKTRGQQVTLRCSSQSGHNTVSWYQQALGQGPQFIFQYYREEENGRGNFPPRFSGLQFPNYSSELNVNALELDDSALYLCASSTRTFPYEQYFGPGTRLTVT.

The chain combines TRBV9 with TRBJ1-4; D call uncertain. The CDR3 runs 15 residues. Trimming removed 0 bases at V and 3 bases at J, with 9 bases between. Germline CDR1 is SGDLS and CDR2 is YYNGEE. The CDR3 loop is CASSVGAKPNEKLFF. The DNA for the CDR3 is TGTGCCAGCAGCGTAGGGGCAAAGCCTAATGAAAAACTGTTTTTT.

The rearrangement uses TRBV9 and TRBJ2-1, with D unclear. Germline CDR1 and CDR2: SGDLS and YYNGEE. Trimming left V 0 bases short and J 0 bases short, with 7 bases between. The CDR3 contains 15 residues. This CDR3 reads CASSVGHNSYNEQFF. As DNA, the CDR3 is TGTGCCAGCAGCGTAGGACACAACTCCTACAATGAGCAGTTCTTC.

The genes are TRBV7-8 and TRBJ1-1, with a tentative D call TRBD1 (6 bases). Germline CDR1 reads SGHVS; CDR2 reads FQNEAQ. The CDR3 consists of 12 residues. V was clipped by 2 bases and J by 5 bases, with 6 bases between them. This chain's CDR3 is CASSLRGTEAFF. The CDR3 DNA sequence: TGTGCCAGCAGCTTAAGGGGGACTGAAGCTTTCTTT.

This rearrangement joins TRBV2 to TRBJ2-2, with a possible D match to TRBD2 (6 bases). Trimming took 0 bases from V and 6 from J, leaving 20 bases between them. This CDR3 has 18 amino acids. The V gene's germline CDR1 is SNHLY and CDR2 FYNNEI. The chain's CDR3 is CASSEANRWRGLPGELFF. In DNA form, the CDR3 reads TGTGCCAGCAGTGAAGCGAATCGGTGGCGGGGTCTCCCCGGGGAGCTGTTTTTT.

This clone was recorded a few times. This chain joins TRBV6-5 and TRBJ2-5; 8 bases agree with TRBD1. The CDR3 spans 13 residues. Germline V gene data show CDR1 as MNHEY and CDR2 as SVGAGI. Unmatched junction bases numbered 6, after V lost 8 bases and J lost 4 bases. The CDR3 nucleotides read TGTGCCAGCGCCAGGGGGCTGGGAGAGACCCAGTACTTC. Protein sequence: CASARGLGETQYF.

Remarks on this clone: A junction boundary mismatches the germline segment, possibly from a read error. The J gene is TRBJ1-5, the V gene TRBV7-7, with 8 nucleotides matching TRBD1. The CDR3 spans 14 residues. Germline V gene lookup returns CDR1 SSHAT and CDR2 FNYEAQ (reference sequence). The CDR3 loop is CASSLQGGGQPQHF. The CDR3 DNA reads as TGTGCTAGCAGCCTACAGGGGGGGGGTCAGCCCCAGCATTTT.

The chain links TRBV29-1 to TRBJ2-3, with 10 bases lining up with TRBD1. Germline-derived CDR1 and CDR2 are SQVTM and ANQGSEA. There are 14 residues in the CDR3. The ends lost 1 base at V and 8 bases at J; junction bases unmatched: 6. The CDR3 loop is CSVEGDRGQGTQYF. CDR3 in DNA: TGCAGCGTTGAAGGTGACAGGGGGCAAGGTACGCAGTATTTT.